Each of the 23 T cell receptor beta chains below was sequenced from the same sample in a study of CD8 T cells in ankylosing spondylitis. TCRdb analysed the 5' RACE reads with MiXCR anew, one entry per CDR3 protein. The profile shows 150,000 to 200,000 distinct CDR3 sequences, 10% to 15% of them singletons. The source material was blood, either unsorted or a sorted T cell fraction (not recorded which). All receptors come from a female donor with ankylosing spondylitis or in good health (not recorded which).

The chain couples TRBV7-2 to TRBJ2-3, with D perhaps matching TRBD2 (6 bases). There are 17 residues in the CDR3. Germline values: CDR1 SGHTA, CDR2 FQGNSA. Trimming took off 5 bases at V and 3 bases at J, with 21 bases between the two ends. Written as DNA, the CDR3 is TGTGCCAGCAGCCGAAACTACCCGGGACTCGGGACAGATACGCAGTATTTT. Protein: CASSRNYPGLGTDTQYF.

This clonotype was picked up many times. The chain employs TRBV2 and TRBJ2-1; TRBD2 matches at 7 bases. Germline loops: CDR1 SNHLY, CDR2 FYNNEI. The CDR3 extends over 15 amino acids. Unmatched junction bases numbered 5, after V lost 6 bases and J lost 0 bases. The CDR3 DNA is TGTGCCAGCAGCCGTCGCGGGAGCTCCTACAATGAGCAGTTCTTC. This translates into CASSRRGSSYNEQFF.

This clonotype was observed a handful of times. J is TRBJ1-2 and V is TRBV6-6, with D tentatively TRBD1 (5 bases). The CDR3 runs 13 residues. CDR1 is MNHNY, CDR2 SVGAGI, per germline (reference sequence). The ends were cut back, 7 bases at V and 7 bases at J, with 16 bases in the middle. As DNA, the CDR3 is TGTGCCAGCACCCCGGGGGGTTTTGGTGGCTACACCTTC. Protein sequence: CASTPGGFGGYTF.

This clonotype was recorded at least ten times. The J gene is TRBJ2-2, the V gene TRBV27; no clear D gene. The germline CDR1 and CDR2 sequences are MNHEY and SMNVEV (reference sequence). The V end was cut by 8 bases, the J end by 5 bases, with 9 bases between. The CDR3 sequence is 12 residues long. As DNA, the CDR3 is TGTGCCAGCCAGAGATTGACCGGGGAGCTGTTTTTT. This gives the protein CASQRLTGELFF.

As to this clonotype: A single base separates this from a much larger clone, so it may be a read error. The rearrangement joins TRBV4-2 to TRBJ2-7, with 9 bases identical to TRBD1. Germline loops: CDR1 LGHNA, CDR2 YNFKEQ. This CDR3 is built from 15 residues. The CDR3 DNA is TGTGCCAGCAGCCAGACCGGGACAGGGTTTTACGAGCAGGACTTC. Amino acid sequence: CASSQTGTGFYEQDF.

This clonotype was observed a handful of times. This chain joins TRBV6-5 and TRBJ1-6, with 9 bases aligning to TRBD1. The trim removed 3 bases at V and 7 bases at J, leaving 10 bases unmatched. The germline CDR1 and CDR2 sequences are MNHEY and SVGAGI. The CDR3 consists of 17 residues. As DNA, the CDR3 is TGTGCCAGCAGTTATTCGCTGGGGACAGGGAACAATTCACCCCTCCACTTT. Amino acid sequence: CASSYSLGTGNNSPLHF.

The V call is TRBV5-1, the J call TRBJ2-1, with 7 bases matching TRBD1. Germline loops: CDR1 SGHRS, CDR2 YFSETQ. This CDR3 has 14 amino acids. Trimming took 5 bases from V and 5 from J; bases not matched to a gene: 7. CDR3 sequence: CASSGRGLNNEQFF. CDR3 nucleotide sequence: TGCGCCAGCAGTGGTAGGGGGCTCAACAATGAGCAGTTCTTC. Variable domain in full (rest from reference TRBV5-1 and TRBJ2-1): KAGVTQTPRYLIKTRGQQVTLSCSPISGHRSVSWYQQTPGQGLQFLFEYFSETQRNKGNFPGRFSGRQFSNSRSEMNVSTLELGDSALYLCASSGRGLNNEQFFGPGTRLTVL.

This clonotype was picked up many times. The chain has TRBV5-1 and TRBJ2-1, with 7 bases identical to TRBD1. The CDR3 loop spans 15 amino acids. The V gene end was trimmed by 2 bases and the J gene end by 5 bases; junction bases not matched to a gene: 7. The V gene's germline CDR1 is SGHRS and CDR2 YFSETQ. In nucleotides, the CDR3 is TGCGCCAGCAGCTTCGGAGACAGGGCTAACAATGAGCAGTTCTTC. Translation gives CASSFGDRANNEQFF.

This clonotype was counted ten times or more. The rearrangement uses TRBV5-1 and TRBJ1-1, with TRBD1 matching 8 bases. V shed 7 bases, J shed 5 bases, and the junction held 13 bases outside the gene matches. CDR1 is SGHRS and CDR2 is YFSETQ in the germline V gene. The CDR3 is 15 residues long. In DNA, the CDR3 is TGCGCCAGCGGAAGAGCAGGGGGCGGGAGGACTGAAGCTTTCTTT. Residues: CASGRAGGGRTEAFF. The complete variable domain, with remaining parts taken from reference TRBV5-1 and TRBJ1-1, reads KAGVTQTPRYLIKTRGQQVTLSCSPISGHRSVSWYQQTPGQGLQFLFEYFSETQRNKGNFPGRFSGRQFSNSRSEMNVSTLELGDSALYLCASGRAGGGRTEAFFGQGTRLTVV.

This clonotype came up many times. The V gene is TRBV19, the J gene TRBJ1-5; 8 positions match TRBD1. The germline V gene encodes CDR1 LNHDA and CDR2 SQIVND (reference sequence). The ends lost 5 bases at V and 4 bases at J; junction bases unmatched: 7. This CDR3 has 15 residues. As DNA, the CDR3 is TGTGCCAGTAGTGTCCGACAGGGGACAAATCAGCCCCAGCATTTT. Its protein is CASSVRQGTNQPQHF.

In this sample, this clonotype turned up many times. This chain connects TRBV18 to TRBJ2-7, with a tentative D call TRBD2 (6 bases). The CDR3 is 12 residues long. Germline CDR1 KGHSH, CDR2 LQKENI. Trimming pared 6 bases from V and 2 bases from J, leaving 8 bases between. CDR3 bases: TGTGCCAGCTCTAGCGGCCCCTACGAGCAGTACTTC. It specifies CASSSGPYEQYF. The variable domain in full, completed from reference TRBV18 and TRBJ2-7, reads NAGVMQNPRHLVRRRGQEARLRCSPMKGHSHVYWYRQLPEEGLKFMVYLQKENIIDESGMPKERFSAEFPKEGPSILRIQQVVRGDSAAYFCASSSGPYEQYFGPGTRLTVT.

This clonotype appeared many times. The chain carries TRBV11-2 and TRBJ2-1; TRBD2 aligns across 11 bases. Germline CDR1 is SGHAT and CDR2 is FQNNGV. J lost 4 bases, V lost 2 bases, and 4 bases had no gene match. CDR3 length: 16 residues. The CDR3 protein is CASSLTSGGTYNEQFF. CDR3 in DNA: TGTGCCAGCAGCTTAACTAGCGGGGGAACTTACAATGAGCAGTTCTTC. Drawing the rest from reference TRBV11-2 and TRBJ2-1, the complete variable domain is EAGVAQSPRYKIIEKRQSVAFWCNPISGHATLYWYQQILGQGPKLLIQFQNNGVVDDSQLPKDRFSAERLKGVDSTLKIQPAKLEDSAVYLCASSLTSGGTYNEQFFGPGTRLTVL.

V and J are TRBV7-3 and TRBJ2-2, with 12 bases identical to TRBD2. Germline lookup yields CDR1 SGHTA and CDR2 FQGTGA. This CDR3 is built from 15 residues. V lost 6 bases and J lost 6; bases outside the gene matches: 5. CDR3 sequence reads: CASSSTSGSAGELFF. CDR3 bases: TGTGCCAGCAGTTCGACTAGCGGGAGTGCCGGGGAGCTGTTTTTT.

This clonotype showed up many times. The V gene is TRBV12-3 or TRBV12-4, the J gene TRBJ2-2; D might be TRBD1 (5 bases). The V end was cut by 2 bases, the J end by 7 bases, with 8 bases between. The CDR3 has 13 amino acids. This chain's CDR3 is CASSLTGYGELFF. CDR3 coding DNA: TGTGCCAGCAGTTTAACAGGCTACGGGGAGCTGTTTTTT.

This clonotype was found many times. This rearrangement joins TRBV5-6 to TRBJ2-1; D is undetermined. Trimming shortened V by 1 base and J by 2 bases, and 13 bases separated the two germline ends. The CDR3 length is 16 residues. Germline-derived CDR1 and CDR2 are SGHDT and YYEEEE. In nucleotides, the CDR3 is TGTGCCAGCAGCTTGCAATCCCATGGGCCCTACAATGAGCAGTTCTTC. Its translation: CASSLQSHGPYNEQFF.

This clonotype was detected ten times or more. The chain combines TRBV15 with TRBJ2-7; no clear D. Germline CDR1 reads LNHNV; CDR2 reads YYDKDF (reference sequence). The CDR3 consists of 15 residues. The V gene lost 0 bases and the J gene lost 2 bases, with 11 bases spanning the gap. The CDR3 bases are TGTGCCACCAGCAGAGATCCCGGTTCTACCTACGAGCAGTACTTC. Translated, it gives CATSRDPGSTYEQYF.

This clonotype was seen ten or more times. The chain uses TRBV7-2 and TRBJ2-7; 7 nucleotides match TRBD2. The germline CDR1 and CDR2 sequences are SGHTA and FQGNSA. The length of the CDR3 is 16 residues. The ends lost 3 bases at V and 3 bases at J; junction bases unmatched: 11. Here the CDR3 DNA reads TGTGCCAGCAGCTTTTCTTGGGGAGGGAGTGTCTACGAGCAGTACTTC. Its translation is CASSFSWGGSVYEQYF.

This clonotype has more than one count but fewer than ten. The chain uses TRBV10-3 and TRBJ2-1; 11 nucleotides line up with TRBD1. Germline V gene lookup returns CDR1 ENHRY and CDR2 SYGVKD. Trimming at V came to 6 bases and at J to 7 bases, leaving 14 bases not matched to a gene. The CDR3 has 17 residues. CDR3 DNA: TGTGCCATCAGCCCGGGACAGGGGGAATGGGTGCGGAATGAGCAGTTCTTC. Protein product: CAISPGQGEWVRNEQFF.

V and J are TRBV30 and TRBJ1-5; maybe TRBD1 (5 bases). This CDR3 has 15 residues. Trimming cost V 2 bases and J 6 bases, with 17 bases left between them. The V gene's germline CDR1 is GTSNPN and CDR2 SVGIG (reference sequence). This CDR3 reads CAWSLSIRGPQPQHF. The DNA for the CDR3 is TGTGCCTGGAGTCTATCTATACGGGGCCCTCAGCCCCAGCATTTT.

This clonotype occurred many times. CDR3 sequence reads: CSARRLAPGELFF. The CDR3 DNA is TGCAGTGCTAGACGGCTAGCGCCCGGGGAGCTGTTTTTT. The V and J genes are TRBV20-1 and TRBJ2-2; D perhaps matches TRBD2 (6 bases). Germline V lookup: CDR1 DFQATT, CDR2 SNEGSKA (reference sequence). This CDR3 is built from 13 residues. V lost 2 bases to trimming and J lost 6 bases, with 10 bases between them.

In its sample, this clonotype was seen many times. The J gene is TRBJ2-7, the V gene TRBV9, with 9 bases that match TRBD1. Germline V CDR1 and CDR2: SGDLS, YYNGEE. This CDR3 region has 15 residues. V dropped 2 bases and J dropped 0; count of bases not matched to a gene: 3. The CDR3 here is CASSVTGGASYEQYF. In DNA, the CDR3 is TGTGCCAGCAGCGTTACAGGGGGCGCCTCCTACGAGCAGTACTTC.

This clonotype was counted ten times or more. J is TRBJ2-4 and V is TRBV4-2; 9 nucleotides align to TRBD2. This CDR3 spans 14 amino acids. Looked up from germline, CDR1 is LGHNA and CDR2 is YNFKEQ. After removal of 6 bases from V and 8 bases from J, the junction contained 8 bases not matched to a gene. CDR3 loop: CASSSSGSSYIQYF. In DNA form, the CDR3 reads TGTGCCAGCAGTAGTAGCGGGAGCTCGTACATTCAGTACTTC.

V usage is TRBV18 and J usage is TRBJ1-4, with D unresolved. Germline assignment: CDR1 KGHSH and CDR2 LQKENI. Deletions cut 2 bases from V and 6 bases from J, with 19 bases between. This CDR3 comprises 17 residues. DNA of the CDR3: TGTGCCAGCTCACCAACCCCCCCGGGCTCTGGGGATGAAAAACTGTTTTTT. Its translation is CASSPTPPGSGDEKLFF.